This passage covers 20 T cell receptor beta chains from one sample sequenced in a study of cytomegalovirus exposure and HLA in healthy donors. Primers included in the PCR were 60 Vbeta and 13 Jbeta primers. Repertoires were generated with immunoSEQ multiplex PCR, while TCRdb's copy carries only in-frame clones and drops some. The sample lists over 130,000 clones; approximately 85% were seen once. Sequencing was performed on PBMCs. These receptors were collected from a woman aged 40-49 years in good health and CMV-seronegative.

The gene calls are TRBV11-2 and TRBJ2-7; 8 positions agree with TRBD2. CDR3 length: 15 amino acids. The J segment lost 8 bases and the V segment lost 5 bases, leaving 14 bases of the junction unmatched. Germline lookup yields CDR1 SGHAT and CDR2 FQNNGV. In nucleotides, the CDR3 is TGTGCCAGCAGCCCGACTAGCGCGAACTACGTGAAGCAGTACTTC. Protein: CASSPTSANYVKQYF.

The V gene is TRBV7-9, the J gene TRBJ2-7; maybe TRBD1 (5 bases). The CDR3 is 14 residues long. Germline V gives CDR1 SEHNR, CDR2 FQNEAQ (reference sequence). Trimming stripped 5 bases from V and 7 bases from J, with 18 bases between. CDR3 amino acids: CASSRQSSNQEQYF. Written as DNA, the CDR3 is TGTGCCAGCAGCCGACAGTCTAGTAATCAAGAGCAGTACTTC. Drawing the rest from reference TRBV7-9 and TRBJ2-7, the complete variable domain is DTGVSQNPRHKITKRGQNVTFRCDPISEHNRLYWYRQTLGQGPEFLTYFQNEAQLEKSRLLSDRFSAERPKGSFSTLEIQRTEQGDSAMYLCASSRQSSNQEQYFGPGTRLTVT.

V usage is TRBV2 and J usage is TRBJ2-3; TRBD2 might be the D (5 bases). The V end lost 8 bases, the J end lost 6 bases, and 15 bases lay between the germline ends. Germline V gene data show CDR1 as SNHLY and CDR2 as FYNNEI. The CDR3 has 13 residues. CDR3 amino acids: CASLLVAFDTQYF. In DNA form, the CDR3 reads TGTGCCAGCCTCCTGGTAGCGTTTGATACGCAGTATTTT.

The chain joins TRBV18 to TRBJ2-3, with TRBD1 matching 9 bases. V gave up 3 bases and J gave up 3 bases; unmatched junction bases: 4. The CDR3 loop spans 15 amino acids. The germline V gene has CDR1 KGHSH and CDR2 LQKENI. CDR3 region: CASSPNRGRTDTQYF. CDR3 DNA: TGTGCCAGCTCACCCAACAGGGGGCGAACAGATACGCAGTATTTT.

The chain combines TRBV27 with TRBJ2-1, with TRBD2 identical over 7 bases. Looked up from germline, CDR1 is MNHEY and CDR2 is SMNVEV (reference sequence). The V segment lost 4 bases and the J segment 2 bases; nucleotides outside the gene matches: 11. The CDR3 is made up of 17 amino acids. The CDR3 sequence is CASSSPLGRETYNEQFF. The DNA for the CDR3 is TGTGCCAGCAGTTCGCCGTTAGGGAGGGAGACCTACAATGAGCAGTTCTTC.

This chain joins TRBV28 and TRBJ1-4, with D perhaps matching TRBD1 (5 bases). The V and J ends lost 1 base and 8 bases respectively, with 14 bases between them. Germline V CDR1 and CDR2: MDHEN, SYDVKM. CDR3 length equals 15 residues. CDR3 residues: CASSLSGAVWEKLFF. The CDR3 DNA reads as TGTGCCAGCAGTTTATCTGGGGCAGTATGGGAAAAACTGTTTTTT.

The CDR3 here is CASSGNSPYGYTF. The CDR3 DNA follows: TGTGCCAGCAGCGGCAATTCCCCCTATGGCTACACCTTC. This chain uses TRBV7-8 with TRBJ1-2; no clear D gene. This CDR3 contains 13 residues. V shed 5 bases and J shed 4 bases, with 11 bases lying between them. The germline V gene has CDR1 SGHVS and CDR2 FQNEAQ.

This chain joins TRBV4-1 and TRBJ2-2; 10 nucleotides agree with TRBD1. Germline values: CDR1 MGHRA, CDR2 YSYEKL. The CDR3 spans 17 residues. After removal of 2 bases from V and 2 bases from J, the junction contained 5 bases not matched to a gene. The CDR3: CASSQLTGGENTGELFF. CDR3 DNA sequence: TGCGCCAGCAGCCAATTGACAGGGGGCGAAAACACCGGGGAGCTGTTTTTT.

The chain uses TRBV7-2 and TRBJ2-2; D is uncertain. The CDR3 is 15 residues long. Deletions cut 1 base from V and 3 bases from J, with 9 bases between. CDR1 and CDR2 (germline): SGHTA, FQGNSA. The CDR3 here is CASSLVASDTGELFF. The CDR3 DNA follows: TGTGCCAGCAGCTTAGTTGCTAGTGACACCGGGGAGCTGTTTTTT.

The chain has TRBV4-1 and TRBJ2-1, with D perhaps TRBD2 (5 bases). Trimming shortened V by 1 base and J by 2 bases, and 12 bases separated the two germline ends. The CDR3 is 16 amino acids. Germline-derived CDR1 and CDR2 are MGHRA and YSYEKL. In DNA form, the CDR3 reads TGCGCCAGCAGCCAAGCTGTAGCGTATACCTACAATGAGCAGTTCTTC. This codes for CASSQAVAYTYNEQFF.

The rearrangement uses TRBV9 and TRBJ2-1; 9 nucleotides line up with TRBD2. Trimming at V came to 0 bases and at J to 4 bases, leaving 11 bases not matched to a gene. The CDR3 has 18 amino acids. In germline, CDR1 is SGDLS, CDR2 YYNGEE. CDR3 sequence (DNA): TGTGCCAGCAGCGTAGCGATTGGGAGCGGGAGGATTTACAATGAGCAGTTCTTC. The encoded protein is CASSVAIGSGRIYNEQFF.

V and J are TRBV28 and TRBJ1-2; D is unresolved. The CDR3 contains 11 residues. CDR1 MDHEN and CDR2 SYDVKM come from the germline V gene. Trimming removed 6 bases from V and 5 bases from J, with 7 bases in between. The CDR3 DNA sequence: TGTGCCAGCAGCAGGTCGTATGGCTACACCTTC. Its protein is CASSRSYGYTF.

Here the CDR3 reads CASSGPGQGAPGYTF. Here the CDR3 DNA reads TGTGCCAGCAGCGGCCCGGGACAGGGGGCGCCGGGCTACACCTTC. This sequence joins TRBV6-1 and TRBJ1-2, with 12 bases aligning to TRBD1. This CDR3 spans 15 amino acids. CDR1 MNHNS and CDR2 SASEGT come from the germline V gene. Germline trimming cut 6 bases from V and 8 bases from J; bases unmatched to any gene: 10.

Concerning this clone itself: Other DNA sequences within the sample encode an identical CDR3. This chain links TRBV6-1 with TRBJ1-5; TRBD1 matches at 9 bases. Trimming took 6 bases from V and 4 from J; bases not matched to a gene: 1. Germline CDR1 and CDR2: MNHNS and SASEGT. The CDR3 is made up of 13 amino acids. The chain's CDR3 is CASRGTGNQPQHF. CDR3 nucleotides: TGTGCCAGCAGAGGGACAGGGAATCAGCCCCAGCATTTT.

The chain is built from TRBV18 and TRBJ2-5; TRBD1 matches at 7 bases. The end of the DNA fits TRBJ2-7 better, so the J call may be wrong. CDR1 is KGHSH, CDR2 LQKENI, per germline. CDR3 length equals 12 residues. The CDR3 here is CASSGDRVEQYF. The CDR3 DNA reads TGTGCCAGCTCAGGTGACAGGGTCGAGCAGTACTTC.

This clone came up once. The chain employs TRBV10-3 and TRBJ2-7; tentatively, D is TRBD2 (6 bases). The CDR3 length is 10 residues. The germline V gene encodes CDR1 ENHRY and CDR2 SYGVKD. The V gene lost 8 bases and the J gene lost 4 bases, with 6 bases spanning the gap. CDR3 nucleotide sequence: TGTGCCATCGGGGGGTACGAGCAGTACTTC. Its protein is CAIGGYEQYF.

V is TRBV4-1 and J is TRBJ2-1; TRBD2 might be the D (6 bases). The CDR3 sequence is 16 residues long. Between the trimmed V and J ends, which lost 0 bases and 9 bases, there was a span of 18 bases. Germline V CDR1 and CDR2: MGHRA, YSYEKL. The CDR3 region has the DNA TGCGCCAGCAGCCAAGATCAAGGACTAAGCTCAGTTGAGCAGTTCTTC. The encoded protein is CASSQDQGLSSVEQFF.

This chain connects TRBV19 to TRBJ2-5, with 7 bases identical to TRBD2. Germline V CDR1 and CDR2: LNHDA, SQIVND (reference sequence). The CDR3 loop spans 14 amino acids. The ends lost 4 bases at V and 7 bases at J; junction bases unmatched: 9. The CDR3 reads CASSTRGSLGTQYF. CDR3 coding DNA: TGTGCCAGTAGTACGCGCGGGAGCCTCGGGACCCAGTACTTC.

This clone has a single count. V is TRBV7-6 and J is TRBJ2-3; the D is unclear. V gave up 6 bases and J gave up 0 bases, with 13 bases separating them. CDR1 is SGHVS and CDR2 is FNYEAQ in the germline V gene. This CDR3 contains 15 residues. The CDR3 coding sequence is TGTGCCAGCAGTTATTTGCCGGGTAGCACAGATACGCAGTATTTT. It translates to CASSYLPGSTDTQYF.

The chain couples TRBV19 to TRBJ2-5; 10 nucleotides align to TRBD2. Trimming took 3 bases from V and 4 from J; bases not matched to a gene: 8. CDR1 is LNHDA, CDR2 SQIVND, per germline (reference sequence). The CDR3 runs 16 residues. In DNA, the CDR3 is TGTGCCAGTAGTATCCAGGCTAGCGGGAGTGCAGAGACCCAGTACTTC. Translating it yields CASSIQASGSAETQYF.